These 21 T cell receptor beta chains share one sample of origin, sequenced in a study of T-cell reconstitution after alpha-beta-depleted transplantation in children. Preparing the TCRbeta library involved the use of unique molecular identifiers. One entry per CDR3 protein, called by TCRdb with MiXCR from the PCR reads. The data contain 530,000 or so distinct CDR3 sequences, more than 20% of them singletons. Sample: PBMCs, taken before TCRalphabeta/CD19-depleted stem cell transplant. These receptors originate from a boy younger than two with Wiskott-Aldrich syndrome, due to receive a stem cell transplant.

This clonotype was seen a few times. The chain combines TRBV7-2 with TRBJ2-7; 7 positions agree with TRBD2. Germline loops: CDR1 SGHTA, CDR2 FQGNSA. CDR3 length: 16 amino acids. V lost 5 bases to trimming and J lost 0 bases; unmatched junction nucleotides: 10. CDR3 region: CASSPRLAVLSYEQYF. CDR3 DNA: TGTGCCAGCAGCCCACGTCTAGCGGTACTCTCCTACGAGCAGTACTTC.

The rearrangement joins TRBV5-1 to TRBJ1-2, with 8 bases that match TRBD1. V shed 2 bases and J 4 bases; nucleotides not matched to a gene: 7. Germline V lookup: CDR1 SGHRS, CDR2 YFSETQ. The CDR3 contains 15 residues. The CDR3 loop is CASSLTGGEGYGYTF. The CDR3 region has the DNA TGCGCCAGCAGCTTAACAGGGGGGGAAGGCTATGGCTACACCTTC.

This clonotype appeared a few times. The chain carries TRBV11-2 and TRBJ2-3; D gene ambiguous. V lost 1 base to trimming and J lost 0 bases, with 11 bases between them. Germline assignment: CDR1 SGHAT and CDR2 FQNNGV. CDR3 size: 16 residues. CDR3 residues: CASSLGALGSTDTQYF. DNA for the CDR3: TGTGCCAGCAGCTTAGGGGCGTTGGGGAGCACAGATACGCAGTATTTT.

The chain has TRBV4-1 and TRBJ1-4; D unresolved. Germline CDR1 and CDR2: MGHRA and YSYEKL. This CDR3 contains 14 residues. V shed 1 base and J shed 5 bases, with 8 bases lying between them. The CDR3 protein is CASSQGQVNEKLFF. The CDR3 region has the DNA TGCGCCAGCAGCCAAGGGCAGGTGAATGAAAAACTGTTTTTT.

The CDR3 loop is CASSLGPAGSYEQYF. The DNA of the CDR3 is TGTGCCAGCAGCTTAGGACCAGCGGGCTCCTACGAGCAGTACTTC. V gene TRBV5-5 combines with J gene TRBJ2-7, with D tentatively TRBD2 (6 bases). The ends were cut back, 2 bases at V and 0 bases at J, with 12 bases in the middle. The CDR3 covers 15 residues. Germline-derived CDR1 and CDR2 are SGHKS and YYEKEE (reference sequence).

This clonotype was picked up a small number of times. CDR3 region: CASSLGVGQLYEQYF. CDR3 sequence (DNA): TGTGCCAGCAGCTTGGGTGTGGGGCAGCTCTACGAGCAGTACTTC. This sequence joins TRBV5-6 and TRBJ2-7; maybe TRBD1 (5 bases). This CDR3 has 15 residues. V lost 0 bases and J lost 3, with 13 bases in between. Germline V CDR1 and CDR2: SGHDT, YYEEEE.

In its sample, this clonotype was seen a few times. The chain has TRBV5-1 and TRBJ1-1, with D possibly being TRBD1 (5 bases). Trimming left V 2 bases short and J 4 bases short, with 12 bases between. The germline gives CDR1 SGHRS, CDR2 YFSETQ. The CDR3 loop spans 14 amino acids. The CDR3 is CASSFQGSGTEAFF. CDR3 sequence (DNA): TGCGCCAGCAGCTTCCAGGGATCGGGCACTGAAGCTTTCTTT.

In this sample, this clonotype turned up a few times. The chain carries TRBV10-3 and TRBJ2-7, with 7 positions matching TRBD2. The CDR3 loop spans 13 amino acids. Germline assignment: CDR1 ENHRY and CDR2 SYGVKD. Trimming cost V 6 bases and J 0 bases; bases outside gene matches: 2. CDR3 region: CAISSGNSYEQYF. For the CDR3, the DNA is TGTGCCATCAGCAGCGGGAACTCCTACGAGCAGTACTTC.

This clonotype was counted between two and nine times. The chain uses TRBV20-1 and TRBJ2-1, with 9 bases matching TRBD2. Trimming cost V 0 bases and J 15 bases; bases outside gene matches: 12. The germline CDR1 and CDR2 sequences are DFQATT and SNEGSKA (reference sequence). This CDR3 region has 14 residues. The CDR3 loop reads CSARDLAGIQVPFF. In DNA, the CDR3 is TGCAGTGCTAGAGATCTAGCGGGGATTCAAGTTCCGTTCTTC.

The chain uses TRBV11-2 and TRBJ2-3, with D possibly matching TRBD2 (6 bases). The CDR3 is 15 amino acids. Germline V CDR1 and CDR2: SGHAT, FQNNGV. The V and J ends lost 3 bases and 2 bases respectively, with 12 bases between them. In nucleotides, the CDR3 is TGTGCCAGCAGCTTCCAACCGGGACTCACAGATACGCAGTATTTT. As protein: CASSFQPGLTDTQYF.

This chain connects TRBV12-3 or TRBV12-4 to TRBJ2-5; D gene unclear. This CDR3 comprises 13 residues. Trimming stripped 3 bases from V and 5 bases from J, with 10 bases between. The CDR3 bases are TGTGCCAGCAGTTTTGGTGTAAGGGAGACCCAGTACTTC. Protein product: CASSFGVRETQYF.

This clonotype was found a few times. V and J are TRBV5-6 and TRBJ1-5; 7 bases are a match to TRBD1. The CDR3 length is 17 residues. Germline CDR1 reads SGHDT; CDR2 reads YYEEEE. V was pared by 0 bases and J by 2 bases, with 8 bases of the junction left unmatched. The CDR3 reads CASSLAYDRVGNQPQHF. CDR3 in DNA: TGTGCCAGCAGCTTGGCCTATGACAGGGTCGGCAATCAGCCCCAGCATTTT.

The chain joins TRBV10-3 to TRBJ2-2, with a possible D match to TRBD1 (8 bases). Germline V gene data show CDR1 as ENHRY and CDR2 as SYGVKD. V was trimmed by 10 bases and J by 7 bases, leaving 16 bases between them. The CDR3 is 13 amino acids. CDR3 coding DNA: TGTGCCACTTCAGGGGGCGGGAGCGGGGAGCTGTTTTTT. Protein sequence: CATSGGGSGELFF.

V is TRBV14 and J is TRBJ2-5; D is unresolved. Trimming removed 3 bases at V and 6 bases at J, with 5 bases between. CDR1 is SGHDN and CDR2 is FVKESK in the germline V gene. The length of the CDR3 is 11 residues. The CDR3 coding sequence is TGTGCCAGCAGCCACGGAAAGACCCAGTACTTC. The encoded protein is CASSHGKTQYF.

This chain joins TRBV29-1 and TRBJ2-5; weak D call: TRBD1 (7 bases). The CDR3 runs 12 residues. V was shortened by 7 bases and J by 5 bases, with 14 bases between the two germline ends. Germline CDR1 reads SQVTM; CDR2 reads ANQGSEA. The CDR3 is CSAEGTEETQYF. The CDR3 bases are TGCAGCGCGGAGGGGACAGAGGAGACCCAGTACTTC.

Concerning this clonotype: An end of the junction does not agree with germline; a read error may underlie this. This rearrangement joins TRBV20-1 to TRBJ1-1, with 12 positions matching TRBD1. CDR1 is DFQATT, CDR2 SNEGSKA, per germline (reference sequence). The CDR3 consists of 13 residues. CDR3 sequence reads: CSARDVWDRGLWF. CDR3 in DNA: TGCAGTGCTAGAGATGTTTGGGACAGGGGGCTATGGTTT.

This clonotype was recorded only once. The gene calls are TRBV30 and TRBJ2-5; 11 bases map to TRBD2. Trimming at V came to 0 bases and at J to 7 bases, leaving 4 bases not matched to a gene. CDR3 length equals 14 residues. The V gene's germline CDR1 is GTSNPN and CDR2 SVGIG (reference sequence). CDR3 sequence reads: CAWSVGLAGGTQYF. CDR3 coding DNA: TGTGCCTGGAGTGTCGGCCTAGCGGGAGGGACCCAGTACTTC.

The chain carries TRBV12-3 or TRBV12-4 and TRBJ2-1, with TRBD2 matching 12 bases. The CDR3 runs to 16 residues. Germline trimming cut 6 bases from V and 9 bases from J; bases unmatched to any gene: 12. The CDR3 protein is CASSPSTSGRRSEQFF. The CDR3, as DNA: TGTGCCAGCAGCCCGTCGACTAGCGGGAGAAGGAGTGAGCAGTTCTTC.

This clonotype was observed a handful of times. The CDR3 reads CASSQLVGTPPYNEQFF. In DNA, the CDR3 is TGCGCCAGCAGCCAATTAGTCGGTACACCACCCTACAATGAGCAGTTCTTC. The genes are TRBV4-1 and TRBJ2-1; D is unresolved. The germline V and J ends were trimmed by 2 bases and 2 bases, with 16 bases remaining between them. Germline CDR1 and CDR2: MGHRA and YSYEKL. The CDR3 has 17 residues.

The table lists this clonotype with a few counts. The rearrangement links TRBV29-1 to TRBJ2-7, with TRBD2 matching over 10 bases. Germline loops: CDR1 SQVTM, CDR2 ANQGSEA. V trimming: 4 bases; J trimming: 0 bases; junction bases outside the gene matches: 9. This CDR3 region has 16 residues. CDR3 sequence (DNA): TGCAGCGTTGGGGGCCCAGCGGGAGGGGGCTCCTACGAGCAGTACTTC. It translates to CSVGGPAGGGSYEQYF.

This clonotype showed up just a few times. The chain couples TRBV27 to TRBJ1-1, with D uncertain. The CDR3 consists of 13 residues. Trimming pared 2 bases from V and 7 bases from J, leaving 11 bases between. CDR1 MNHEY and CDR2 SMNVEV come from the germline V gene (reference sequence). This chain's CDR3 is CASSLRAYGEAFF. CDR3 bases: TGTGCCAGCAGTTTACGGGCTTACGGTGAAGCTTTCTTT.